What follows describes a single T cell receptor beta chain. Its antigen is not known. This specimen belongs to a study of cytomegalovirus exposure and HLA in healthy donors. As for the study in general: Of all 370 or so donors who were genotyped, 75% to 85% belonged to the Caucasian-associated ancestry cluster. General study findings and limits: The study recorded 160 or so TCR beta chains that were cytomegalovirus-associated.

PCR primers comprised 60 Vbeta and 13 Jbeta primers. The protocol was immunoSEQ multiplex PCR, while the TCRdb copy is restricted to in-frame clones and leaves out a portion. The sample contains approximately 160,000 clones, 84% of which appear only once. Germline lookup yields CDR1 LNHDA and CDR2 SQIVND (reference sequence). CDR3 size: 14 residues. The ends were cut back, 7 bases at V and 0 bases at J, with 9 bases in the middle. The receptor's source is a girl aged 10 to 17 in good health and CMV-seropositive. The genes are TRBV19 and TRBJ1-4; D remains unclear. Input material: PBMCs. The CDR3 region is CASKPIATNEKLFF. CDR3 in DNA: TGTGCCAGTAAACCCATAGCAACTAATGAAAAACTGTTTTTT.